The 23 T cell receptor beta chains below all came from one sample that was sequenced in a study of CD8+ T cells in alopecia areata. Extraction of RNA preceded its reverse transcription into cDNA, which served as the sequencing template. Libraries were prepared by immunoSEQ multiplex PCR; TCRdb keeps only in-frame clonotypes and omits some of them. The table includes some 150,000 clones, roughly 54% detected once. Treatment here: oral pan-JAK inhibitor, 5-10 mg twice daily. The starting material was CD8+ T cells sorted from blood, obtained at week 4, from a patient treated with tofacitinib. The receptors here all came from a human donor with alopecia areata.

This chain's CDR3 is CASSLLNLNTGELFF. CDR3 in DNA: TGTGCCAGCAGTTTGCTAAATCTGAACACCGGGGAGCTGTTTTTT. The J gene is TRBJ2-2, the V gene TRBV6-5; D remains ambiguous. The CDR3 runs 15 residues. V was clipped by 4 bases and J by 1 base, with 10 bases between them. Germline CDR1 reads MNHEY; CDR2 reads SVGAGI.

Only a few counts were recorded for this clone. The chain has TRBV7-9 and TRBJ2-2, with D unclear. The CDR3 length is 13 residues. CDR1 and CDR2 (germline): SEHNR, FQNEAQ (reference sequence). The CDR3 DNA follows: TGTGCTGGTATGGGGACGAACACCGGGGAGCTGTTTTTT. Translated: CAGMGTNTGELFF.

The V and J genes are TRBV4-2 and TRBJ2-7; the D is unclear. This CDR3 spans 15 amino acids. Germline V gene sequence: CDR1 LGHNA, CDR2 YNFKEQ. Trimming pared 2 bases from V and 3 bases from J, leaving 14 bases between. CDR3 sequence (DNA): TGTGCCAGCAGCCAAAGCAACTCGGCAGGCTACGAGCAGTACTTC. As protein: CASSQSNSAGYEQYF.

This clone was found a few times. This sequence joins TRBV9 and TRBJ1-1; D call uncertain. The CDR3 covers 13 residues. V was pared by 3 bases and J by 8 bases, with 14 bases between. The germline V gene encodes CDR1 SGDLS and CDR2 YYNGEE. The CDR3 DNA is TGTGCCAGCAGCGCAGCCGTGGAGGGCGAAGCTTTCTTT. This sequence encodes CASSAAVEGEAFF. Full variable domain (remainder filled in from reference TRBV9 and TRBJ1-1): DSGVTQTPKHLITATGQRVTLRCSPRSGDLSVYWYQQSLDQGLQFLIQYYNGEERAKGNILERFSAQQFPDLHSELNLSSLELGDSALYFCASSAAVEGEAFFGQGTRLTVV.

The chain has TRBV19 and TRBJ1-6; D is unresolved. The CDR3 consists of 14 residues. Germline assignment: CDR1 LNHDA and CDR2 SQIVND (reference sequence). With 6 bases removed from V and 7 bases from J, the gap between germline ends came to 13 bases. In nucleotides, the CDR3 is TGTGCCAGTAGGCGCGGAGGATCCAATTCACCCCTCCACTTT. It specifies CASRRGGSNSPLHF.

The CDR3: CASTHSGGADNEQFF. CDR3 bases: TGTGCCAGCACCCATAGCGGGGGAGCGGACAATGAGCAGTTCTTC. The rearrangement uses TRBV27 and TRBJ2-1, with 9 nucleotides matching TRBD2. The V and J ends lost 7 bases and 5 bases, in that order; junction bases with no gene match: 9. Germline CDR1 and CDR2: MNHEY and SMNVEV (reference sequence). CDR3 size: 15 residues.

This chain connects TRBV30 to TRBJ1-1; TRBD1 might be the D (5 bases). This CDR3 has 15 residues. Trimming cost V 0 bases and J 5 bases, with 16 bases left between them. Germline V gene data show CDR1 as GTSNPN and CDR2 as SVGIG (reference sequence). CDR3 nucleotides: TGTGCCTGGAGTGTAGGGGCTGGCGGGGGGACTGAAGCTTTCTTT. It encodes CAWSVGAGGGTEAFF.

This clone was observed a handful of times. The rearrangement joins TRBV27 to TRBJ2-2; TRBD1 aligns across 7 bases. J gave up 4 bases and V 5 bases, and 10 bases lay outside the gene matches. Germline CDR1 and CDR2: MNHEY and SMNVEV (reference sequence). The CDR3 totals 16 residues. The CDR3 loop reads CASSPPVAGGTGELFF. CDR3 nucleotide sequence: TGTGCCAGCAGTCCACCTGTTGCAGGGGGCACCGGGGAGCTGTTTTTT.

The CDR3 reads CASSQDLGDREASTDTQYF. The DNA for the CDR3 is TGTGCCAGCAGCCAAGATCTCGGGGACAGGGAGGCTAGCACAGATACGCAGTATTTT. This chain uses TRBV4-2 with TRBJ2-3; 9 positions agree with TRBD1. J was trimmed by 0 bases and V by 0 bases; bases with no gene match: 10. CDR3 length: 19 residues. The germline V gene has CDR1 LGHNA and CDR2 YNFKEQ.

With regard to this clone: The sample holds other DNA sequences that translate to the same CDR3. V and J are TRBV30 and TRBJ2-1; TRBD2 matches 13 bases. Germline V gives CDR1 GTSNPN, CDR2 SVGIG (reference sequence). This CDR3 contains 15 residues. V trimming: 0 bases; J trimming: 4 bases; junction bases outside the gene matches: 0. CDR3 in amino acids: CAWSVLAGGYNEQFF. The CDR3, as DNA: TGTGCCTGGAGTGTACTAGCGGGGGGGTACAATGAGCAGTTCTTC.

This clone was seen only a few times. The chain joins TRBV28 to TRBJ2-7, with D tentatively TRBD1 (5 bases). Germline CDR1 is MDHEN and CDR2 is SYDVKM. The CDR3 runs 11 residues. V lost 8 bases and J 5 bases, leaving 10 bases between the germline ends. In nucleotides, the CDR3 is TGTGCCAGCCTTGACAGCCACGAGCAGTACTTC. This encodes CASLDSHEQYF.

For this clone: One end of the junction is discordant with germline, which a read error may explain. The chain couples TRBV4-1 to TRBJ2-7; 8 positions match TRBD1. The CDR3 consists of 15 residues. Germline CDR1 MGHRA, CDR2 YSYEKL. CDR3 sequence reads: CASSPGAGGSHEQYF. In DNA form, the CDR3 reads TGCGCCAGCAGCCCAGGGGCAGGGGGCTCCCACGAGCAGTACTTC.

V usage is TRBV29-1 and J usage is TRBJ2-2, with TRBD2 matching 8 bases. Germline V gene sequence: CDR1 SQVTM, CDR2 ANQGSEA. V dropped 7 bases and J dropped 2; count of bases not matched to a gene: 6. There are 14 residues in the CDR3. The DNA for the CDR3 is TGCAGCGCAACGGGGGGGCAAAACACCGGGGAGCTGTTTTTT. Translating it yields CSATGGQNTGELFF.

The CDR3 nucleotides are TGTGCCAGTACCTACGGGGGAGATTGGGTTGGTGGCTACACCTTC. It specifies CASTYGGDWVGGYTF. V is TRBV19 and J is TRBJ1-2, with D perhaps matching TRBD1 (5 bases). The CDR3 is 15 amino acids. Trimming shortened V by 7 bases and J by 7 bases, and 22 bases separated the two germline ends. The germline gives CDR1 LNHDA, CDR2 SQIVND (reference sequence).

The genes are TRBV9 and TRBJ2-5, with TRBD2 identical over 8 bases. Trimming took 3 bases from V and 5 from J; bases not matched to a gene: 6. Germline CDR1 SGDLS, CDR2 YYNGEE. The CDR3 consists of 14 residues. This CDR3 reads CASSGGLARETQYF. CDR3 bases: TGTGCCAGCAGCGGCGGACTAGCCCGGGAGACCCAGTACTTC.

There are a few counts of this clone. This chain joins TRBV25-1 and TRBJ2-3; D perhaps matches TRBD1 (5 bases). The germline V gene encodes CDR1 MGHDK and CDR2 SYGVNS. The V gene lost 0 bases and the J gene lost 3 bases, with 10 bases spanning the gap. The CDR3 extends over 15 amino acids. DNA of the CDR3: TGTGCCAGCAGTGAATACCTGACAGAGACAGATACGCAGTATTTT. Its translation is CASSEYLTETDTQYF.

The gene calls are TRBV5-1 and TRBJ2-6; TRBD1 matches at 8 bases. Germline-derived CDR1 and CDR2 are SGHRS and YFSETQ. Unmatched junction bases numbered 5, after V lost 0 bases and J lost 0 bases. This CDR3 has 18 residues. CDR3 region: CASSLGTGHTSGANVLTF. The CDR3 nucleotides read TGCGCCAGCAGCTTGGGGACAGGGCATACCTCTGGGGCCAACGTCCTGACTTTC.

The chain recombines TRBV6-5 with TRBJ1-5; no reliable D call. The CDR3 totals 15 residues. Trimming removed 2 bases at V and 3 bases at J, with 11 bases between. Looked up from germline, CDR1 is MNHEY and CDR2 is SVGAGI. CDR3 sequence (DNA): TGTGCCAGCAGTTACCTGGACGGGAACAATCAGCCCCAGCATTTT. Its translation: CASSYLDGNNQPQHF.

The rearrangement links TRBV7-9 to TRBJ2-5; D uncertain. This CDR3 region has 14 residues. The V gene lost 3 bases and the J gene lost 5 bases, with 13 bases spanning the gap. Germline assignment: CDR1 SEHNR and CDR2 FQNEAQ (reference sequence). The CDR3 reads CASSLLAIEETQYF. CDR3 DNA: TGTGCCAGCAGCTTGCTCGCGATCGAGGAGACCCAGTACTTC.

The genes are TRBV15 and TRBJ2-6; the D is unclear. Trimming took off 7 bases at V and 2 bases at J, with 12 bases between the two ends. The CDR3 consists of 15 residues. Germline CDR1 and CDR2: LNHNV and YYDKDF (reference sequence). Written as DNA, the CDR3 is TGTGCCACCAAAAAGGGCCCGGCTGGGGCCAACGTCCTGACTTTC. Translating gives CATKKGPAGANVLTF.

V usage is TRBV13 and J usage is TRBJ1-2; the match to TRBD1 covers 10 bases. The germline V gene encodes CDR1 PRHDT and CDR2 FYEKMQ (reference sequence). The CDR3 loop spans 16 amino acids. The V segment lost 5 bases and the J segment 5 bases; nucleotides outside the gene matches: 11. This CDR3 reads CASSGFGTGARYGYTF. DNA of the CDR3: TGTGCCAGCAGCGGATTCGGGACAGGGGCTCGGTATGGCTACACCTTC.

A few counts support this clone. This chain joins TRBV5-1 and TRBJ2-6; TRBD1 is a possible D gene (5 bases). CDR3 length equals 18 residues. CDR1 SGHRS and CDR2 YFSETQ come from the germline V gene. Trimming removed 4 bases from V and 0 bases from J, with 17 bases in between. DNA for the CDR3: TGCGCCAGCAGCAGTAACAGGAATCGCTACTCTGGGGCCAACGTCCTGACTTTC. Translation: CASSSNRNRYSGANVLTF.

The CDR3 protein is CASRSLAVGGTQYF. Written as DNA, the CDR3 is TGTGCCAGCAGGTCTCTAGCGGTTGGGGGAACCCAGTACTTC. The V and J genes are TRBV27 and TRBJ2-5, with 7 bases aligning to TRBD2. V gave up 6 bases and J gave up 8 bases; unmatched junction bases: 12. This CDR3 contains 14 residues. Germline-derived CDR1 and CDR2 are MNHEY and SMNVEV (reference sequence).